The 17 T cell receptor beta chains given below trace back to one sample, sequenced in a study of cytomegalovirus exposure and HLA in healthy donors. Researchers ran the PCR with 60 Vbeta and 13 Jbeta primers. Assay: immunoSEQ multiplex PCR; the TCRdb copy retains only in-frame clones and omits some. The sample shows 150,000 to 200,000 clones, 70% to 85% of them seen only once. The sequencing sample was made of PBMCs. These TCRs come from a male donor in good health and CMV-seronegative.

V is TRBV7-9 and J is TRBJ1-5; 7 nucleotides agree with TRBD1. The germline gives CDR1 SEHNR, CDR2 FQNEAQ (reference sequence). The V segment lost 5 bases and the J segment 0 bases; nucleotides outside the gene matches: 4. This CDR3 is 15 amino acids long. CDR3 in DNA: TGTGCCAGCAGCACAACAGGGGATAGCAATCAGCCCCAGCATTTT. Encoded protein: CASSTTGDSNQPQHF.

This sequence joins TRBV7-8 and TRBJ1-4; D is uncertain. Trimming left V 6 bases short and J 1 base short, with 9 bases between. This CDR3 contains 14 residues. Germline V lookup: CDR1 SGHVS, CDR2 FQNEAQ. The CDR3 coding sequence is TGTGCCAGCAGGACGGGTAGAACTAATGAAAAACTGTTTTTT. Translation: CASRTGRTNEKLFF.

This chain's CDR3 is CASSRIAGDETQYF. In nucleotides, the CDR3 is TGTGCCAGCAGCCGCATAGCGGGAGATGAGACCCAGTACTTC. The chain joins TRBV7-2 to TRBJ2-5; 9 bases match TRBD2. The V gene's germline CDR1 is SGHTA and CDR2 FQGNSA. V was pared by 5 bases and J by 5 bases, with 6 bases of the junction left unmatched. The CDR3 length is 14 residues.

The sample holds one count of this clone. The rearrangement joins TRBV27 to TRBJ2-3, with 9 bases that match TRBD2. The CDR3 spans 14 residues. Germline trimming cut 2 bases from V and 5 bases from J; bases unmatched to any gene: 2. The V gene's germline CDR1 is MNHEY and CDR2 SMNVEV (reference sequence). DNA of the CDR3: TGTGCCAGCAGTTTAGCGGGGGGGATAGATACGCAGTATTTT. This encodes CASSLAGGIDTQYF.

CDR3 protein: CASSYSISGIGNEQFF. The CDR3 DNA is TGTGCCAGCAGTTACTCGATCAGCGGGATAGGGAATGAGCAGTTCTTC. V and J are TRBV6-5 and TRBJ2-1; 7 bases match TRBD2. V lost 0 bases and J lost 7; bases outside the gene matches: 9. The CDR3 is 16 amino acids. Germline V gene data show CDR1 as MNHEY and CDR2 as SVGAGI.

This clone was recorded a few times. Other nucleotide sequences from this sample produce the same CDR3. This rearrangement joins TRBV4-3 to TRBJ2-7, with a weak D call TRBD1 (5 bases). Germline lookup yields CDR1 LGHNA and CDR2 YSLEER. Trimming took off 0 bases at V and 1 base at J, with 10 bases between the two ends. The CDR3 runs to 15 residues. DNA for the CDR3: TGCGCCAGCAGCCAAGAGCAGGGCCGGTCCTACGAGCAGTACTTC. Translating it yields CASSQEQGRSYEQYF.

The chain joins TRBV6-5 to TRBJ2-1; TRBD1 matches at 10 bases. Germline assignment: CDR1 MNHEY and CDR2 SVGAGI. J gave up 10 bases and V 0 bases, and 3 bases lay outside the gene matches. The CDR3 length is 14 residues. The CDR3 region has the DNA TGTGCCAGCAGTTACTCGACAGGGGGCGGGGAGCAGTTCTTC. This encodes CASSYSTGGGEQFF.

The table lists this clone with a count of one. An end of the junction differs from the germline gene, which may be a read error. V is TRBV11-1 and J is TRBJ2-1, with 10 bases fitting TRBD2. The length of the CDR3 is 14 residues. Germline CDR1 reads SGHAT; CDR2 reads FQDESV (reference sequence). In DNA, the CDR3 is TGTGCCAGCAGCCTAGCGGGAGCAAACAATGAGCAGTTCTTC. Translated, it gives CASSLAGANNEQFF. Together with reference TRBV11-1 and TRBJ2-1, the CDR3 gives the full variable domain: EAEVAQSPRYKITEKSQAVAFWCDPISGHATLYWYRQILGQGPELLVQFQDESVVDDSQLPKDRFSAERLKGVDSTLKIQPAELGDSAMYLCASSLAGANNEQFFGPGTRLTVL.

This clone was seen just once. V and J are TRBV27 and TRBJ2-7; 8 positions agree with TRBD1. Trimming took 6 bases from V and 0 from J; bases not matched to a gene: 7. This CDR3 has 15 residues. The germline V gene encodes CDR1 MNHEY and CDR2 SMNVEV (reference sequence). As DNA, the CDR3 is TGTGCCAGCAGCAGAAAGGGACAGGACTCCTACGAGCAGTACTTC. Its protein product is CASSRKGQDSYEQYF.

The chain has TRBV18 and TRBJ1-4, with 7 bases matching TRBD1. V was clipped by 1 base and J by 5 bases; unmatched bases: 4. CDR1 is KGHSH and CDR2 is LQKENI in the germline V gene. The CDR3 consists of 15 residues. The chain's CDR3 is CASSPRTGRNEKLFF. CDR3 bases: TGTGCCAGCTCACCACGGACAGGTCGCAATGAAAAACTGTTTTTT.

The rearrangement joins TRBV28 to TRBJ2-3; tentatively, D is TRBD1 (5 bases). The CDR3 is 14 residues long. CDR1 is MDHEN, CDR2 SYDVKM, per germline. Deletions cut 4 bases from V and 1 base from J, with 9 bases between. For the CDR3, the DNA is TGTGCCAGCAGTTCCCAGACAGGCACAGATACGCAGTATTTT. It is translated as CASSSQTGTDTQYF.

The chain is built from TRBV9 and TRBJ2-2; D possibly corresponds to TRBD2 (6 bases). V was clipped by 0 bases and J by 4 bases, with 10 bases between them. In germline, CDR1 is SGDLS, CDR2 YYNGEE. The CDR3 has 15 amino acids. This chain's CDR3 is CASSVARESTGELFF. For the CDR3, the DNA is TGTGCCAGCAGCGTAGCCCGGGAGAGCACCGGGGAGCTGTTTTTT. The full variable domain, rest sourced from reference TRBV9 and TRBJ2-2, is DSGVTQTPKHLITATGQRVTLRCSPRSGDLSVYWYQQSLDQGLQFLIQYYNGEERAKGNILERFSAQQFPDLHSELNLSSLELGDSALYFCASSVARESTGELFFGEGSRLTVL.

The chain combines TRBV19 with TRBJ2-7, with TRBD1 identical over 8 bases. The ends lost 1 base at V and 3 bases at J; junction bases unmatched: 5. Germline V gene lookup returns CDR1 LNHDA and CDR2 SQIVND (reference sequence). CDR3 length: 15 amino acids. The CDR3 sequence is CASSIAGTGIYEQYF. The CDR3 DNA follows: TGTGCCAGTAGTATAGCGGGGACAGGTATCTACGAGCAGTACTTC.

This clone was detected a few times. The sample has other DNA sequences that encode this CDR3 too. The chain carries TRBV4-2 and TRBJ2-1; 10 positions agree with TRBD2. Trimming at V came to 1 base and at J to 6 bases, leaving 6 bases not matched to a gene. The CDR3 totals 16 residues. Germline V gene data show CDR1 as LGHNA and CDR2 as YNFKEQ. The CDR3 here is CASSQVSSGGANEQFF. For the CDR3, the DNA is TGTGCCAGCAGCCAAGTTTCCAGCGGGGGGGCCAATGAGCAGTTCTTC.

V gene TRBV2 combines with J gene TRBJ1-5, with 7 positions matching TRBD1. The germline gives CDR1 SNHLY, CDR2 FYNNEI. V was pared by 4 bases and J by 2 bases, with 5 bases of the junction left unmatched. This CDR3 has 15 amino acids. This chain's CDR3 is CASSGQGFGNQPQHF. The CDR3 bases are TGTGCCAGCAGTGGACAGGGTTTCGGCAATCAGCCCCAGCATTTT.

The chain links TRBV7-2 to TRBJ2-7; D is possibly TRBD2 (5 bases). Germline loops: CDR1 SGHTA, CDR2 FQGNSA. The CDR3 consists of 14 residues. Trimming stripped 5 bases from V and 5 bases from J, with 16 bases between. CDR3 protein: CASSPQTRGNEQYF. The CDR3 nucleotides are TGTGCCAGCAGCCCCCAAACTAGAGGGAACGAGCAGTACTTC.

J is TRBJ2-7 and V is TRBV18, with D tentatively TRBD2 (5 bases). This CDR3 contains 11 residues. Trimming left V 10 bases short and J 4 bases short, with 11 bases between. Germline V gene data show CDR1 as KGHSH and CDR2 as LQKENI. The CDR3 DNA reads TGTGCCACCCGAAGGACTTACGAGCAGTACTTC. This sequence encodes CATRRTYEQYF.